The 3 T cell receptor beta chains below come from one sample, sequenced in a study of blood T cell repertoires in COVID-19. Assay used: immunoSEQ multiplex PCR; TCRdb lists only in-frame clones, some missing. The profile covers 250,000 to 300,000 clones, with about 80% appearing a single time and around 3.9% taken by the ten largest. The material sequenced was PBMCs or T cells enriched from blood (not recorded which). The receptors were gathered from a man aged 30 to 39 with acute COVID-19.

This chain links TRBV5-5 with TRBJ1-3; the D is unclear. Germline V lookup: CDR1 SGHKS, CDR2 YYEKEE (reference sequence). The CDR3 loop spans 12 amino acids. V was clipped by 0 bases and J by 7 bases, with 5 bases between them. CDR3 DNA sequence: TGTGCCAGCAGCTTGGAAGAGAACACCATATATTTT. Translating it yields CASSLEENTIYF.

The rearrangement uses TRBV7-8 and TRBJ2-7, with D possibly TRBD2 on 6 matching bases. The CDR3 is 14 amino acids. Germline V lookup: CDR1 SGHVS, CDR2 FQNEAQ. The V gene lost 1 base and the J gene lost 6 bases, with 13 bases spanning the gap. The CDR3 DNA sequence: TGTGCCAGCAGCTTAGGTCTAGCTAGCGCCGAGCAGTACGTC. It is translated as CASSLGLASAEQYV.

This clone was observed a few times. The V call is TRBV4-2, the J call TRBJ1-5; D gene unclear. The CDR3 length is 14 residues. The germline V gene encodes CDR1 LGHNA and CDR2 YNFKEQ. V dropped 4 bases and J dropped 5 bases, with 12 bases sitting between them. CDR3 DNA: TGTGCCAGCAGCCCTGCCGGCGGCGATCAGCCCCAGCATTTT. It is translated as CASSPAGGDQPQHF.